This T cell receptor (beta chain) was sequenced for a study of ipilimumab plus nivolumab after autologous stem cell transplantation. Study findings and constraints: The authors say TCR, Treg and microbiome findings warrant further study.

Clones were read by immunoSEQ multiplex PCR, and TCRdb kept only the in-frame ones, dropping some. The sample has more than 13,000 clones, approximately 72% seen once. A remark on this clone: Antigen specificity is unknown.

The CDR3 extends over 15 amino acids. The V and J ends lost 1 base and 5 bases, in that order; junction bases with no gene match: 6. The germline V gene has CDR1 LNHDA and CDR2 SQIVND (reference sequence). The receptor was isolated from a male donor with primary mediastinal lymphoma. V gene TRBV19 combines with J gene TRBJ2-5, with 8 bases that match TRBD1. The source material was PBMCs, sampled in a trial of ipilimumab plus nivolumab as post-transplant consolidation. The CDR3 nucleotides read TGTGCCAGTAGTATAGGGCTACAGGGGGGCGAGACCCAGTACTTC. It yields the protein CASSIGLQGGETQYF.